The text below deals with one TCR beta chain. A multiplex PCR was run with 60 Vbeta primers and 13 Jbeta primers. Repertoires were generated with immunoSEQ multiplex PCR, while TCRdb's copy carries only in-frame clones and drops some. The sample carries about 100,000 clones, approximately 80% recorded once. The CDR3 is 13 residues long. Germline V lookup: CDR1 MDHEN, CDR2 SYDVKM. V was pared by 11 bases and J by 5 bases, with 7 bases of the junction left unmatched. The data derive from a study of cytomegalovirus exposure and HLA in healthy donors. The sequence derives from a male donor in good health and CMV-seropositive. This chain joins TRBV28 and TRBJ1-1, with 11 bases fitting TRBD1. Specimen: PBMCs. CDR3 residues: CAGSDRGRTEAFF. The CDR3 region has the DNA TGTGCCGGGTCGGACAGGGGGCGGACTGAAGCTTTCTTT.